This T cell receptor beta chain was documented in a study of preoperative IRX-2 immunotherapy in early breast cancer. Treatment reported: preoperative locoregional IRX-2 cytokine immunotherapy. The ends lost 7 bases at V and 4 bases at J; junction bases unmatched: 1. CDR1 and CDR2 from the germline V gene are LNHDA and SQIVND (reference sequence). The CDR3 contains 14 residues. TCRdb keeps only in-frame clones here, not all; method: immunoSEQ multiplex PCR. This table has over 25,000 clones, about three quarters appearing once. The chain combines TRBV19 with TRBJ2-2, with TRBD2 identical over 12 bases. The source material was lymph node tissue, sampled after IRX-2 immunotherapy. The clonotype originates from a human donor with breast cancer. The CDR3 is CASMGLAGTGELFF. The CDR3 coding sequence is TGTGCCAGTATGGGACTAGCGGGCACCGGGGAGCTGTTTTTT.